A selection of T cell receptor beta chains follows, all from one sample in a study of identical twins. TCRdb redid the calling of the 5' RACE reads with MiXCR, one entry per CDR3 protein. The repertoire has 550,000 to 700,000 distinct CDR3 sequences, 21% of them found once; the top ten carry 4% to 5.5%. The data also belong to a second study, concerning T cells expressing NK-cell markers.

The specimen was PBMCs. The receptor set was obtained from a woman aged 18-30 years in good health. Each CDR3 is given with its conserved first and last residue. The order of the fields is V gene, D gene, CDR3 length, J gene, clone size, CDR3 protein, CDR3 DNA. D genes are given only for firm matches. Clone sizes are given selectively: once, few, many, or a class where the clone is expanded.

V: TRBV29-1
D: NA
length: 12
J: TRBJ2-7
size: NA
CDR3: CSAQADEGGQYF
DNA: TGCAGCGCACAGGCGGATGAGGGTGGGCAGTACTTC

V: TRBV14
D: NA
length: 14
J: TRBJ2-2
size: NA
CDR3: CASSQEENTGELFF
DNA: TGTGCCAGCAGCCAAGAAGAGAACACCGGGGAGCTGTTTTTT

V: TRBV7-9
D: NA
length: 12
J: TRBJ2-7
size: once
CDR3: CASSRVDAEQYF
DNA: TGTGCCAGCAGCCGAGTGGATGCCGAGCAGTACTTC

V: TRBV20-1
D: TRBD2
length: 16
J: TRBJ2-1
size: NA
CDR3: CSARTPWGGRFDEQFF
DNA: TGCAGTGCTAGGACCCCCTGGGGCGGGAGGTTCGATGAGCAGTTCTTC

V: TRBV20-1
D: NA
length: 12
J: TRBJ2-3
size: NA
CDR3: CSANERGDTQYF
DNA: TGCAGTGCAAACGAGAGGGGAGATACGCAGTATTTT

V: TRBV20-1
D: TRBD1
length: 12
J: TRBJ1-1
size: NA
CDR3: CSARDQDRFAFF
DNA: TGCAGTGCTAGAGATCAGGACAGGTTCGCTTTCTTT

V: TRBV6-5
D: TRBD2
length: 16
J: TRBJ2-1
size: few
CDR3: CASSYSGLAGPNEQFF
DNA: TGTGCCAGCAGTTACTCCGGACTAGCGGGACCGAATGAGCAGTTCTTC

V: TRBV20-1
D: NA
length: 16
J: TRBJ2-5
size: NA
CDR3: CSARDWGGPVAETQYF
DNA: TGCAGTGCTAGAGATTGGGGGGGCCCCGTCGCAGAGACCCAGTACTTC

V: TRBV20-1
D: TRBD2
length: 13
J: TRBJ2-4
size: few
CDR3: CSASGLAGNIQYF
DNA: TGCAGTGCTTCCGGACTAGCTGGGAACATTCAGTACTTC

V: TRBV12-3/TRBV12-4
D: NA
length: 14
J: TRBJ1-2
size: few
CDR3: CASSLGVRSYGYTF
DNA: TGTGCCAGCAGTCTCGGGGTCCGGAGCTATGGCTACACCTTC

V: TRBV2
D: TRBD2
length: 13
J: TRBJ2-5
size: once
CDR3: CASSAGLRETQYF
DNA: TGTGCCAGCAGTGCGGGACTACGGGAGACCCAGTACTTC

V: TRBV5-1
D: NA
length: 14
J: TRBJ2-3
size: many
CDR3: CASSLLGYGDTQYF
DNA: TGCGCCAGCTCACTCTTAGGCTACGGGGATACGCAGTATTTT

V: TRBV5-1
D: TRBD2
length: 15
J: TRBJ2-3
size: many
CDR3: CASSFLAGSTDTQYF
DNA: TGCGCCAGCAGCTTTCTAGCGGGGAGCACAGATACGCAGTATTTT

V: TRBV13
D: NA
length: 15
J: TRBJ2-2
size: few
CDR3: CASSRRQYNTGELFF
DNA: TGTGCCAGCAGCCGACGACAGTATAACACCGGGGAGCTGTTTTTT

V: TRBV7-9
D: NA
length: 12
J: TRBJ1-2
size: NA
CDR3: CASRPGSEGYTF
DNA: TGTGCCAGCAGGCCAGGGTCGGAAGGCTACACCTTC

V: TRBV15
D: NA
length: 15
J: TRBJ1-5
size: NA
CDR3: CATSRDPGENQPQHF
DNA: TGTGCCACCAGCAGAGATCCGGGGGAGAATCAGCCCCAGCATTTT

V: TRBV6-1
D: TRBD2
length: 15
J: TRBJ2-1
size: few
CDR3: CASSLLAGVDNEQFF
DNA: TGTGCCAGCAGTCTTCTAGCGGGAGTGGACAATGAGCAGTTCTTC

V: TRBV20-1
D: NA
length: 11
J: TRBJ2-7
size: few
CDR3: CSGVHNYEQYF
DNA: TGCAGTGGTGTGCACAACTACGAGCAGTACTTC

V: TRBV20-1
D: NA
length: 13
J: TRBJ2-7
size: few
CDR3: CSALVTSSGEQYF
DNA: TGCAGTGCTCTCGTAACTAGCTCCGGCGAGCAGTACTTC

V: TRBV20-1
D: TRBD2
length: 15
J: TRBJ2-1
size: few
CDR3: CSARDGRESYNEQFF
DNA: TGCAGTGCTAGAGATGGGCGGGAGTCCTACAATGAGCAGTTCTTC

V: TRBV12-3/TRBV12-4
D: NA
length: 11
J: TRBJ1-1
size: NA
CDR3: CASSSRGSAFF
DNA: TGTGCCAGCAGTTCCAGGGGTTCAGCTTTCTTT

V: TRBV15
D: NA
length: 19
J: TRBJ2-1
size: many
CDR3: CATSSTRPTAQSSYNEQFF
DNA: TGTGCCACCAGCAGCACTCGCCCGACCGCACAGAGCTCCTACAATGAGCAGTTCTTC

V: TRBV20-1
D: NA
length: 13
J: TRBJ1-2
size: few
CDR3: CSAKVPGPGGYTF
DNA: TGCAGTGCTAAAGTCCCAGGGCCGGGTGGCTACACCTTC

V: TRBV18
D: TRBD2
length: 14
J: TRBJ2-1
size: few
CDR3: CASSASGRANEQFF
DNA: TGTGCCAGCTCTGCTAGCGGGAGGGCGAATGAGCAGTTCTTC

V: TRBV7-9
D: NA
length: 14
J: TRBJ1-5
size: many
CDR3: CASSLGQTNQPQHF
DNA: TGTGCCAGCAGCTTAGGGCAGACCAATCAGCCCCAGCATTTT

V: TRBV20-1
D: NA
length: 11
J: TRBJ1-2
size: NA
CDR3: CSAPGIRRYTF
DNA: TGCAGTGCACCCGGGATTCGTCGCTACACCTTC

V: TRBV4-2
D: NA
length: 13
J: TRBJ2-3
size: NA
CDR3: CASSQEGPNTQYF
DNA: TGTGCCAGCAGCCAAGAGGGGCCAAATACGCAGTATTTT

V: TRBV6-5
D: TRBD2
length: 18
J: TRBJ2-7
size: NA
CDR3: CASSYRPPRGGSSYEQYF
DNA: TGTGCCAGCAGTTACAGACCTCCGCGGGGCGGGAGCTCCTACGAGCAGTACTTC

V: TRBV9
D: TRBD1
length: 16
J: TRBJ2-2
size: NA
CDR3: CASSVGATGVTGELFF
DNA: TGTGCCAGCAGCGTAGGTGCGACAGGGGTGACCGGGGAGCTGTTTTTT

V: TRBV5-1
D: TRBD2
length: 17
J: TRBJ2-1
size: NA
CDR3: CASSLGGGGGVSNEQFF
DNA: TGCGCCAGCAGCTTGGGTGGCGGGGGAGGAGTGAGCAATGAGCAGTTCTTC

V: TRBV20-1
D: TRBD1
length: 10
J: TRBJ1-1
size: NA
CDR3: CSATTGVAFF
DNA: TGCAGTGCCACGACAGGGGTCGCTTTCTTT

V: TRBV5-1
D: NA
length: 14
J: TRBJ2-7
size: NA
CDR3: CASRPSTGSYEQYF
DNA: TGCGCCAGCCGACCTTCCACAGGGTCCTACGAGCAGTACTTC

V: TRBV27
D: NA
length: 14
J: TRBJ2-3
size: NA
CDR3: CASSLGGGWGTQYF
DNA: TGTGCCAGCAGTTTAGGCGGGGGCTGGGGTACGCAGTATTTT

V: TRBV6-1
D: TRBD2
length: 16
J: TRBJ2-3
size: NA
CDR3: CATTGPGGASTDTQYF
DNA: TGTGCCACCACGGGTCCGGGGGGAGCGAGCACAGATACGCAGTATTTT

V: TRBV5-1
D: TRBD2
length: 13
J: TRBJ2-7
size: few
CDR3: CASSVREDYEQYF
DNA: TGCGCCAGCAGCGTCCGGGAGGACTACGAGCAGTACTTC

V: TRBV5-1
D: TRBD2
length: 18
J: TRBJ2-3
size: many
CDR3: CASSLMGLAGTSTDTQYF
DNA: TGCGCCAGCAGCTTGATGGGACTAGCGGGGACTAGCACAGATACGCAGTATTTT

V: TRBV6-2/TRBV6-3
D: TRBD2
length: 15
J: TRBJ2-1
size: few
CDR3: CASSVLAGERNEQFF
DNA: TGTGCCAGCAGTGTACTAGCGGGAGAGAGGAATGAGCAGTTCTTC

V: TRBV6-6
D: NA
length: 10
J: TRBJ1-2
size: few
CDR3: CASRYYGYTF
DNA: TGTGCCAGCCGGTACTATGGCTACACCTTC

V: TRBV5-6
D: TRBD1
length: 13
J: TRBJ2-7
size: once
CDR3: CARSTGGMNEQYF
DNA: TGTGCCAGGAGCACAGGGGGCATGAACGAGCAGTACTTC

V: TRBV6-1
D: NA
length: 13
J: TRBJ1-2
size: few
CDR3: CASTPGVERGYTF
DNA: TGTGCCAGCACCCCGGGGGTGGAGCGCGGCTACACCTTC

V: TRBV25-1
D: NA
length: 14
J: TRBJ2-3
size: many
CDR3: CASSEQGVTDTQYF
DNA: TGTGCCAGCAGTGAACAGGGTGTCACAGATACGCAGTATTTT

V: TRBV12-3/TRBV12-4
D: NA
length: 14
J: TRBJ1-1
size: few
CDR3: CASRAGSVNTEAFF
DNA: TGTGCCAGTAGGGCGGGCAGCGTGAACACTGAAGCTTTCTTT

V: TRBV4-2
D: TRBD1
length: 15
J: TRBJ2-7
size: NA
CDR3: CASSQDRTGAYEQYF
DNA: TGTGCCAGCAGCCAAGATCGGACAGGGGCCTACGAGCAGTACTTC

V: TRBV9
D: NA
length: 14
J: TRBJ2-3
size: many
CDR3: CASSVGVETDTQYF
DNA: TGTGCCAGCAGCGTAGGGGTCGAGACAGATACGCAGTATTTT

V: TRBV5-1
D: NA
length: 12
J: TRBJ2-7
size: few
CDR3: CASSLEGVEQYF
DNA: TGCGCCAGCAGCTTGGAGGGAGTCGAGCAGTACTTC

V: TRBV5-1
D: NA
length: 13
J: TRBJ2-7
size: NA
CDR3: CASRPHGGYEQYF
DNA: TGCGCCAGCAGGCCCCACGGGGGCTACGAGCAGTACTTC

V: TRBV3-1
D: NA
length: 14
J: TRBJ2-1
size: NA
CDR3: CASSLSPPSSEQFF
DNA: TGTGCCAGCAGCCTCTCGCCTCCGTCCAGTGAGCAGTTCTTC

V: TRBV6-2/TRBV6-3
D: TRBD1
length: 14
J: TRBJ1-1
size: NA
CDR3: CASSYFRQGPGAFF
DNA: TGTGCCAGCAGTTACTTCAGACAGGGTCCCGGAGCTTTCTTT

V: TRBV6-1
D: TRBD2
length: 15
J: TRBJ2-1
size: many
CDR3: CASSLTGGEYNEQFF
DNA: TGTGCCAGCAGCCTCACGGGGGGGGAATACAATGAGCAGTTCTTC

V: TRBV25-1
D: NA
length: 15
J: TRBJ2-1
size: NA
CDR3: CASSEGSGMYYEQFF
DNA: TGTGCCAGCAGTGAGGGGTCCGGGATGTACTATGAGCAGTTCTTC

V: TRBV27
D: NA
length: 13
J: TRBJ2-7
size: NA
CDR3: CASSLSARGEQYF
DNA: TGTGCCAGCAGTTTATCGGCCAGAGGCGAGCAGTACTTC

V: TRBV7-9
D: NA
length: 13
J: TRBJ1-1
size: NA
CDR3: CASSLKGSGEAFF
DNA: TGTGCCAGCAGCTTAAAAGGGTCGGGTGAAGCTTTCTTT

V: TRBV6-1
D: NA
length: 13
J: TRBJ2-1
size: few
CDR3: CASNRDPSDEQFF
DNA: TGTGCCAGCAATCGGGACCCCTCGGATGAGCAGTTCTTC